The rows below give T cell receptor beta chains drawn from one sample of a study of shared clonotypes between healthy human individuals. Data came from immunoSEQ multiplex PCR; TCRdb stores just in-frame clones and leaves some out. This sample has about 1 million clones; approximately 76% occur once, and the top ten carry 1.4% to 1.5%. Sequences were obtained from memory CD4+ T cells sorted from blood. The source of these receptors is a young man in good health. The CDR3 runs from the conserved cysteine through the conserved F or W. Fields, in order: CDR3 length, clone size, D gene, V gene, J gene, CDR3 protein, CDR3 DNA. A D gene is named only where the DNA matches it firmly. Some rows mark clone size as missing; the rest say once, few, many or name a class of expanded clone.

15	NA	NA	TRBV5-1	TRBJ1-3	CASARGDDSGNTIYF	TGCGCCAGCGCCCGAGGGGATGACTCTGGAAACACCATATATTTT
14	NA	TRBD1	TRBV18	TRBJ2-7	CASSQGARRGEQYF	TGTGCCAGCTCACAGGGGGCCCGAAGGGGAGAGCAGTACTTC
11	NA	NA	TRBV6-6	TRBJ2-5	CASSPGETQYF	TGTGCCAGCAGCCCAGGAGAGACCCAGTACTTC
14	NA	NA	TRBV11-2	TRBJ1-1	CASSLTGRATEAFF	TGTGCCAGCAGCTTAACAGGCAGGGCAACTGAAGCTTTCTTT
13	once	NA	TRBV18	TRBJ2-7	CASSTQEGYEQYF	TGTGCCAGCTCAACTCAGGAGGGCTACGAGCAGTACTTC
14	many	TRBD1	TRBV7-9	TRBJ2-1	CASSFRDRRNEQFF	TGTGCCAGCAGCTTCCGGGACAGGCGCAATGAGCAGTTCTTC
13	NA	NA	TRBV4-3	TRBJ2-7	CASSQGGRYEQYF	TGCGCCAGCAGCCAGGGGGGGCGCTACGAGCAGTACTTC
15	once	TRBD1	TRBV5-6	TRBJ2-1	CASSLGQVSYNEQFF	TGTGCCAGCAGCTTAGGACAGGTCTCCTACAATGAGCAGTTCTTC
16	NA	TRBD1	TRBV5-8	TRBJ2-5	CASSLDRGQYQETQYF	TGTGCCAGCAGCCTAGACAGGGGCCAGTACCAAGAGACCCAGTACTTC
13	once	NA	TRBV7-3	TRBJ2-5	CASSLGAGETQYF	TGTGCCAGCAGCTTAGGCGCGGGAGAGACCCAGTACTTC
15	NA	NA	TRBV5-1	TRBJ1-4	CASSGGTVDNEKLFF	TGCGCCAGCAGCGGAGGGACTGTCGATAATGAAAAACTGTTTTTT
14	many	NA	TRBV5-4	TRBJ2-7	CASSIDRSSYEQYF	TGTGCCAGCAGCATTGACAGGAGCTCCTACGAGCAGTACTTC
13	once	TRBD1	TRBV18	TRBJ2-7	CASSRDRINEQYF	TGTGCCAGCTCGCGGGACAGGATTAACGAGCAGTACTTC
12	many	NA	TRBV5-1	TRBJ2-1	CASSLGGGEQFF	TGCGCCAGCAGCTTGGGGGGTGGCGAGCAGTTCTTC
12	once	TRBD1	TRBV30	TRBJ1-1	CALGQGAPEAFF	TGTGCCTTGGGACAGGGGGCCCCTGAAGCTTTCTTT
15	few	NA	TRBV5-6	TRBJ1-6	CASSSPRDYNSPLHF	TGTGCCAGCAGCTCACCCCGAGACTATAATTCACCCCTCCACTTT
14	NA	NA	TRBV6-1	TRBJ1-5	CATSWSGESQPQHF	TGTGCAACCAGTTGGTCGGGGGAAAGTCAGCCCCAGCATTTT
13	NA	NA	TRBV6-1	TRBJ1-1	CASSTVESTEAFF	TGTGCCAGCAGTACGGTGGAGAGCACTGAAGCTTTCTTT
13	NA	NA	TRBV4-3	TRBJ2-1	CASSQDLGFEQFF	TGCGCCAGCAGCCAAGATTTAGGCTTTGAGCAGTTCTTC
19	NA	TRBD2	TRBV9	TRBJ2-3	CASSVGGSGGAWSTDTQYF	TGTGCCAGCAGCGTAGGAGGAAGCGGGGGGGCCTGGAGCACAGATACGCAGTATTTT
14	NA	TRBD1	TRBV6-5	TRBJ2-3	CASRPRTGLDTQYF	TGTGCCAGCAGACCGAGGACAGGTTTAGATACGCAGTATTTT
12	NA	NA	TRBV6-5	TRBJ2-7	CASGDGSLGQYF	TGTGCCAGCGGCGACGGCTCTCTTGGGCAGTACTTC
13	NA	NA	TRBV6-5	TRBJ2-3	CASRRNDGDTQYF	TGTGCCAGCAGGCGAAATGATGGAGATACGCAGTATTTT
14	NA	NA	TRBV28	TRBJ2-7	CASSPPGDPYEQYF	TGTGCCAGCAGTCCGCCGGGAGACCCCTACGAGCAGTACTTC
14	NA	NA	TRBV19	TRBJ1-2	CASSIGRTASGYTF	TGTGCCAGTAGTATAGGCCGGACAGCTAGTGGCTACACCTTC
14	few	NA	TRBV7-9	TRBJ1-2	CASSSPQGNYGYTF	TGTGCCAGCAGCTCCCCACAGGGAAACTATGGCTACACCTTC